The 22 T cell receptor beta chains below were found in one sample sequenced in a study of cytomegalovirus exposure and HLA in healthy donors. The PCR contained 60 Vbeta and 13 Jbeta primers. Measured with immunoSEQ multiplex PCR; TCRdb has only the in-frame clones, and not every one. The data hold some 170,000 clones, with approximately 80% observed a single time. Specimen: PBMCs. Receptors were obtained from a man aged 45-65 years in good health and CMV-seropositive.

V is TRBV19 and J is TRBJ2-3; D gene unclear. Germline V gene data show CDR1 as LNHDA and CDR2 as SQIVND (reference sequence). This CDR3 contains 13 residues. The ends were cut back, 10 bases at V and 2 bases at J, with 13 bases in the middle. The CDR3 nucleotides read TGTGCCACACTCCTAAAACTCACAGATACGCAGTATTTT. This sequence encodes CATLLKLTDTQYF.

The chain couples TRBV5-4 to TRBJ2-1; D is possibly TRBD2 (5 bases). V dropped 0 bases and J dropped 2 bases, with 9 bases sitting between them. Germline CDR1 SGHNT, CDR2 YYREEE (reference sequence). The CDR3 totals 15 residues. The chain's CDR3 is CASSLGASPYNEQFF. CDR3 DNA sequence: TGTGCCAGCAGCTTGGGTGCTAGCCCCTACAATGAGCAGTTCTTC. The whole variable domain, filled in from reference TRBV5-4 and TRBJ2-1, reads ETGVTQSPTHLIKTRGQQVTLRCSSQSGHNTVSWYQQALGQGPQFIFQYYREEENGRGNFPPRFSGLQFPNYSSELNVNALELDDSALYLCASSLGASPYNEQFFGPGTRLTVL.

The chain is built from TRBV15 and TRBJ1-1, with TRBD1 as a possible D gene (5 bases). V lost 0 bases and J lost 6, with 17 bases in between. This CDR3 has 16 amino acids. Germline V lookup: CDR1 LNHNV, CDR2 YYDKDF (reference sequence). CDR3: CATSRDDLTGGAEAFF. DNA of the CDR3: TGTGCCACCAGCAGAGATGACTTAACGGGGGGGGCTGAAGCTTTCTTT.

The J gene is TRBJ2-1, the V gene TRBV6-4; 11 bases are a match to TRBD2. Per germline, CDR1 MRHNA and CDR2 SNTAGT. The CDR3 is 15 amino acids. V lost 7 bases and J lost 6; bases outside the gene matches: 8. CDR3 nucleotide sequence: TGTGCCAGCACCAAACTAGCGGGAGAGTTCAATGAGCAGTTCTTC. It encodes CASTKLAGEFNEQFF.

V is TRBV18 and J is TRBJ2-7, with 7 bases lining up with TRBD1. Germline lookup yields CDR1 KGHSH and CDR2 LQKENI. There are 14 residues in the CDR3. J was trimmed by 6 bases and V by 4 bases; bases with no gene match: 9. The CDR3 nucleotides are TGTGCCAGCTCACGGGAGACAGGGCCTAGCGAGCAGTACTTC. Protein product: CASSRETGPSEQYF.

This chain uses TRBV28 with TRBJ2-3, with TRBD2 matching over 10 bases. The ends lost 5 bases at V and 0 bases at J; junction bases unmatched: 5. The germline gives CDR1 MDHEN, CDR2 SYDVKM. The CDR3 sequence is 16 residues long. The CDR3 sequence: CASSPLAGESTDTQYF. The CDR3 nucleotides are TGTGCCAGCAGTCCGCTAGCGGGAGAAAGCACAGATACGCAGTATTTT.

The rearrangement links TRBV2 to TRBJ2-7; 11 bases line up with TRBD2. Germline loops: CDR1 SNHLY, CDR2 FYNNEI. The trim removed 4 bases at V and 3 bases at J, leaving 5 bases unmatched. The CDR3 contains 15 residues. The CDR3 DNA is TGTGCCAGCAGTGGGGGACTAGCGGCCCACTACGAGCAGTACTTC. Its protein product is CASSGGLAAHYEQYF.

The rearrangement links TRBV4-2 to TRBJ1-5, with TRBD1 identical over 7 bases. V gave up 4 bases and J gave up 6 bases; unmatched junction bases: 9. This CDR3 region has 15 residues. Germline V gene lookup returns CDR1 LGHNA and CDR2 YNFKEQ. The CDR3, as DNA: TGTGCCAGCAGCCCCCTTGACAGGGAAGGTCAGCCCCAGCATTTT. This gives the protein CASSPLDREGQPQHF.

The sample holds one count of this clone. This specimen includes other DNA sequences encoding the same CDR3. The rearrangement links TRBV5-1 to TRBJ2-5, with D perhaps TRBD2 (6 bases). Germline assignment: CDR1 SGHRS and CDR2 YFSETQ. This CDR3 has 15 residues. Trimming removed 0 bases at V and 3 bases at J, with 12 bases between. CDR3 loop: CASSLAGREEETQYF. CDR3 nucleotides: TGCGCCAGCAGCTTGGCTGGCAGGGAGGAAGAGACCCAGTACTTC. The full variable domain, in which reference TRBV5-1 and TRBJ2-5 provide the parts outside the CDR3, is KAGVTQTPRYLIKTRGQQVTLSCSPISGHRSVSWYQQTPGQGLQFLFEYFSETQRNKGNFPGRFSGRQFSNSRSEMNVSTLELGDSALYLCASSLAGREEETQYFGPGTRLLVL.

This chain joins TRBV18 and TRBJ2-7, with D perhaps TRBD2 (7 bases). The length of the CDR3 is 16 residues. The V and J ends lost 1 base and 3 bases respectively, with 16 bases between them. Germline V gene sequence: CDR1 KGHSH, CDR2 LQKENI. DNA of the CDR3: TGTGCCAGCTCACCACTTCTCACAGGGAGGGTCTACGAGCAGTACTTC. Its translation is CASSPLLTGRVYEQYF.

The CDR3 DNA reads TGTGCCAGCAGCGGGCAGGGTTATGGCTACACCTTC. It specifies CASSGQGYGYTF. This chain uses TRBV7-3 with TRBJ1-2; a possible D gene is TRBD1 (5 bases). The CDR3 covers 12 residues. The germline gives CDR1 SGHTA, CDR2 FQGTGA. Trimming pared 5 bases from V and 5 bases from J, leaving 9 bases between. Supplemented by reference TRBV7-3 and TRBJ1-2, the full variable domain reads GAGVSQTPSNKVTEKGKYVELRCDPISGHTALYWYRQSLGQGPEFLIYFQGTGAADDSGLPNDRFFAVRPEGSVSTLKIQRTERGDSAVYLCASSGQGYGYTFGSGTRLTVV.

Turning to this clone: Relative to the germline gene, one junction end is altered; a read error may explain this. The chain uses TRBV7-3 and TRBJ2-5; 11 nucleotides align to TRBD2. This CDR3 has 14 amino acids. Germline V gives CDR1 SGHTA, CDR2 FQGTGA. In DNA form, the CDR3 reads TGTGCCAGCAGCCTAACTAGCGGGAGCGGAGAGCAGTACTTC. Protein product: CASSLTSGSGEQYF.

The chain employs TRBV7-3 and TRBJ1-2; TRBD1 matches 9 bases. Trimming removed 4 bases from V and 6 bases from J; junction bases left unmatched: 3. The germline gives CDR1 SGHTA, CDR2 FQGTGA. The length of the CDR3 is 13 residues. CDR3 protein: CASSSTGGNGYTF. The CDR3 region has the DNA TGTGCCAGCAGCTCGACAGGGGGGAATGGCTACACCTTC. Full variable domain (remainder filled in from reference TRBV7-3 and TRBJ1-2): GAGVSQTPSNKVTEKGKYVELRCDPISGHTALYWYRQSLGQGPEFLIYFQGTGAADDSGLPNDRFFAVRPEGSVSTLKIQRTERGDSAVYLCASSSTGGNGYTFGSGTRLTVV.

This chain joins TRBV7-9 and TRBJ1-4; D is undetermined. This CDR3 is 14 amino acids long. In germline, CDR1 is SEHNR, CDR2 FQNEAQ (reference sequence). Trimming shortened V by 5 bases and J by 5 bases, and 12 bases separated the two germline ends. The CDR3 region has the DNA TGTGCCAGCAGCATCCTTTCGAGGAATGAAAAACTGTTTTTT. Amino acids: CASSILSRNEKLFF. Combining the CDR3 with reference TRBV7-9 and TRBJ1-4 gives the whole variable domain DTGVSQNPRHKITKRGQNVTFRCDPISEHNRLYWYRQTLGQGPEFLTYFQNEAQLEKSRLLSDRFSAERPKGSFSTLEIQRTEQGDSAMYLCASSILSRNEKLFFGSGTQLSVL.

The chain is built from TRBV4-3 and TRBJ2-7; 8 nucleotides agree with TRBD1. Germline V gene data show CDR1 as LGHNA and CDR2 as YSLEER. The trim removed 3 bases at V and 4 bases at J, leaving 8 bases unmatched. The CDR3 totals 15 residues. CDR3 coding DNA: TGCGCCAGCAGCCAGACGGACAGGGAGAGTTACGAGCAGTACTTC. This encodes CASSQTDRESYEQYF.

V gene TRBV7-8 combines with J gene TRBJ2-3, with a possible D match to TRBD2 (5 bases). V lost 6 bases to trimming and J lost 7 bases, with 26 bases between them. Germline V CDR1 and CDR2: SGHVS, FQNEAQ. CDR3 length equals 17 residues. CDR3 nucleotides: TGTGCCAGCAGGCTGAAGGAGTCCTATGGAGGTACGAATACGCAGTATTTT. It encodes CASRLKESYGGTNTQYF.

The CDR3 coding sequence is TGTGCCAGCAGTGCGTTCTCCTACGAGCAGTACTTC. This codes for CASSAFSYEQYF. V is TRBV28 and J is TRBJ2-7; D gene ambiguous. V was clipped by 5 bases and J by 0 bases, with 5 bases between them. CDR1 MDHEN and CDR2 SYDVKM come from the germline V gene. The CDR3 loop spans 12 amino acids.

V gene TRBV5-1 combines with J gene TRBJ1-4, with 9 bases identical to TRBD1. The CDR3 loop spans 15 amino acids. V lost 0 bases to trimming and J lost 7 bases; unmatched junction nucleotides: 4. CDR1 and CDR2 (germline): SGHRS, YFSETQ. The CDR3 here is CASSLVTGGGEKLFF. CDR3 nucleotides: TGCGCCAGCAGCTTGGTGACAGGGGGAGGTGAAAAACTGTTTTTT.

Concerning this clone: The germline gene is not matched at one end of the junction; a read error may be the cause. The CDR3 loop reads CASSLSLTESYEQYF. The DNA for the CDR3 is TGTGCTAGCAGCTTAAGTCTTACAGAGTCCTACGAGCAGTACTTC. The V gene is TRBV7-7, the J gene TRBJ2-7; D remains unclear. Germline-derived CDR1 and CDR2 are SSHAT and FNYEAQ (reference sequence). CDR3 size: 15 residues.

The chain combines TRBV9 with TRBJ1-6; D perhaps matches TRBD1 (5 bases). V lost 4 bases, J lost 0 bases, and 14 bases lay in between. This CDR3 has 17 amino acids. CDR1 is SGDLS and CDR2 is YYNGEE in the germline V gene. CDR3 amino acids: CASSMRGDSSYNSPLHF. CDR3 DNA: TGTGCCAGCAGCATGCGGGGAGACAGCTCCTATAATTCACCCCTCCACTTT.

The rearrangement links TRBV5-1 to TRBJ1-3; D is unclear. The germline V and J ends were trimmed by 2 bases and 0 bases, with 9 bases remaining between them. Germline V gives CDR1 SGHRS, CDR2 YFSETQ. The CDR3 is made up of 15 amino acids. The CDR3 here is CASSFLGPSGNTIYF. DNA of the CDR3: TGCGCCAGCAGCTTCCTCGGTCCCTCTGGAAACACCATATATTTT.

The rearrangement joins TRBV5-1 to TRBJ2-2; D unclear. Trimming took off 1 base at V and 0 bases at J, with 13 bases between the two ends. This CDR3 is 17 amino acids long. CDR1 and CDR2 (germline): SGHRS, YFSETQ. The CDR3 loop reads CASSLTTLPANTGELFF. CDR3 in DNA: TGCGCCAGCAGCTTGACTACACTTCCCGCGAACACCGGGGAGCTGTTTTTT.